These 27 T cell receptor beta chains share one sample of origin, sequenced in a study of blood T cells in healthy people across ages. A second PCR, run for about 7 to 11 cycles, used a sample-barcoded 5' primer plus a J-beta primer mix. TCRdb used MiXCR to reprocess the 5' RACE reads, holding one entry per CDR3 protein. The sample shows hundreds of thousands of distinct CDR3 sequences, about 62% of them seen only once. Sequenced sample: blood. Source of these receptors: a man aged 25-45 years in good health.

The chain couples TRBV20-1 to TRBJ2-1; D is possibly TRBD2 (5 bases). The DNA end is more similar to TRBJ2-7, so the J call may be wrong. CDR1 DFQATT and CDR2 SNEGSKA come from the germline V gene (reference sequence). This CDR3 has 11 amino acids. Here the CDR3 reads CSALNPGEQYF. The CDR3 DNA reads TGCAGTGCCCTTAACCCGGGGGAGCAGTACTTC.

In regard to this clonotype: This may stem from a read error, because a much larger clone lies one nucleotide away. The rearrangement uses TRBV6-1 and TRBJ2-1; D remains unclear. The CDR3 is 14 amino acids. The germline V gene encodes CDR1 MNHNS and CDR2 SASEGT. V was cut by 0 bases and J by 5 bases, with 8 bases left in between. CDR3 nucleotides: TGTGCCAGCAGTGAAGCCCCGGGCCACAATGAGCAGTTCTTC. It codes for CASSEAPGHNEQFF.

The V and J genes are TRBV6-6 and TRBJ2-1; possibly TRBD2 for D (7 bases). V was clipped by 5 bases and J by 13 bases, with 15 bases between them. The CDR3 sequence is 12 residues long. Germline CDR1 is MNHNY and CDR2 is SVGAGI (reference sequence). CDR3 nucleotides: TGTGCCAGCAGTCCCGAGCGGGGACAACAGTTCTTC. This codes for CASSPERGQQFF.

The chain joins TRBV20-1 to TRBJ2-3; D is possibly TRBD2 (6 bases). This CDR3 is built from 16 residues. Trimming removed 1 base at V and 4 bases at J, with 18 bases between. The V gene's germline CDR1 is DFQATT and CDR2 SNEGSKA (reference sequence). The CDR3 is CSARVPRAGNPDTQYF. The CDR3 DNA is TGCAGTGCTAGAGTACCCAGGGCGGGAAATCCAGATACGCAGTATTTT.

This clonotype came up a few times. The chain combines TRBV7-9 with TRBJ1-6; D ambiguous. The CDR3 contains 14 residues. In germline, CDR1 is SEHNR, CDR2 FQNEAQ (reference sequence). The germline V and J ends were trimmed by 4 bases and 9 bases, with 13 bases remaining between them. The CDR3: CASSSSARVSPLHF. As DNA, the CDR3 is TGTGCCAGCAGCTCCTCCGCACGGGTTTCACCCCTCCACTTT.

This clonotype was counted between two and nine times. The V call is TRBV7-2, the J call TRBJ2-4; D tentatively reads TRBD1 or TRBD2 (5 bases each). The germline CDR1 and CDR2 sequences are SGHTA and FQGNSA. The CDR3 spans 13 residues. V shed 8 bases and J shed 5 bases, with 13 bases lying between them. The CDR3 here is CASGTVGENIQYF. In DNA form, the CDR3 reads TGTGCCAGCGGGACCGTGGGGGAAAACATTCAGTACTTC.

This clonotype occurred a few times. This rearrangement joins TRBV29-1 to TRBJ2-1; D may be TRBD1 (5 bases). The CDR3 runs 12 residues. Germline CDR1 is SQVTM and CDR2 is ANQGSEA. Trimming stripped 4 bases from V and 7 bases from J, with 11 bases between. CDR3 sequence reads: CSVAARENEQFF. CDR3 nucleotides: TGCAGCGTTGCGGCCAGGGAAAATGAGCAGTTCTTC.

The chain employs TRBV9 and TRBJ2-3; no reliable D call. V lost 2 bases to trimming and J lost 5 bases, with 9 bases between them. The CDR3 covers 13 residues. CDR1 is SGDLS and CDR2 is YYNGEE in the germline V gene. CDR3 amino acids: CASSVTALDTQYF. The CDR3 DNA reads as TGTGCCAGCAGCGTCACTGCCCTAGATACGCAGTATTTT.

This chain links TRBV7-2 with TRBJ1-2; no clear D gene. This CDR3 has 15 amino acids. The ends were cut back, 5 bases at V and 7 bases at J, with 20 bases in the middle. CDR1 is SGHTA and CDR2 is FQGNSA in the germline V gene. CDR3 residues: CASSQRGELSGGYTF. CDR3 DNA: TGTGCCAGCAGCCAACGGGGAGAACTTTCGGGTGGCTACACCTTC.

This chain links TRBV20-1 with TRBJ2-3, with a possible D match to TRBD2 (6 bases). Trimming cost V 3 bases and J 0 bases, with 22 bases left between them. The CDR3 length is 18 residues. CDR1 and CDR2 (germline): DFQATT, SNEGSKA (reference sequence). This CDR3 is CSARDVIYSGTSTDTQYF. CDR3 sequence (DNA): TGCAGTGCTAGGGACGTCATATATAGCGGTACTAGCACAGATACGCAGTATTTT.

This clonotype occurred many times. The V and J genes are TRBV29-1 and TRBJ2-5, with 7 bases that match TRBD1. The CDR3 length is 13 residues. Germline CDR1 and CDR2: SQVTM and ANQGSEA. With V trimmed by 4 bases and J by 2 bases, 4 bases remained unmatched. As DNA, the CDR3 is TGCAGCGTTGCAGGGACAGTTCAAGAGACCCAGTACTTC. This codes for CSVAGTVQETQYF.

The rearrangement joins TRBV20-1 to TRBJ2-7; D ambiguous. Germline CDR1 is DFQATT and CDR2 is SNEGSKA (reference sequence). V lost 4 bases to trimming and J lost 6 bases, with 25 bases between them. The CDR3 length is 16 residues. The CDR3 DNA reads TGCAGTGCTAAAGTTGGGGTTCGGACCGGCTCGAGCGAGCAGTACTTC. It translates to CSAKVGVRTGSSEQYF.

The V and J genes are TRBV10-3 and TRBJ2-3; 13 nucleotides line up with TRBD2. CDR1 and CDR2 from the germline V gene are ENHRY and SYGVKD. The length of the CDR3 is 16 residues. The trim removed 6 bases at V and 2 bases at J, leaving 5 bases unmatched. The CDR3 region has the DNA TGTGCCATCAGGGCGACTAGCGGGAGGCTCACAGATACGCAGTATTTT. Protein: CAIRATSGRLTDTQYF.

This clonotype was seen a single time. The CDR3: CASSEIWGPETQYF. DNA of the CDR3: TGTGCCAGCAGTGAAATCTGGGGCCCCGAGACCCAGTACTTC. The genes are TRBV6-1 and TRBJ2-5, with D possibly being TRBD1 (5 bases). Trimming removed 2 bases from V and 5 bases from J, with 12 bases in between. Germline CDR1 reads MNHNS; CDR2 reads SASEGT. This CDR3 has 14 residues.

This clonotype was detected ten times or more. The chain recombines TRBV20-1 with TRBJ2-7; 7 bases match TRBD2. CDR1 is DFQATT, CDR2 SNEGSKA, per germline (reference sequence). V gave up 2 bases and J gave up 3 bases; unmatched junction bases: 7. The CDR3 has 14 residues. The CDR3 DNA sequence: TGCAGTGCTAGACCGACTAGCTCCGACTACGAGCAGTACTTC. Residues: CSARPTSSDYEQYF.

The count of this clonotype is one. The rearrangement joins TRBV7-2 to TRBJ1-2, with D maybe TRBD1 (5 bases). Trimming shortened V by 8 bases and J by 7 bases, and 17 bases separated the two germline ends. CDR1 SGHTA and CDR2 FQGNSA come from the germline V gene. The CDR3 is made up of 13 amino acids. CDR3 loop: CASGWGVTTGYTF. CDR3 DNA sequence: TGTGCCAGCGGCTGGGGGGTAACTACTGGCTACACCTTC.

The V and J genes are TRBV27 and TRBJ2-3; the D call may be TRBD1 or TRBD2 (5 bases each). The CDR3 spans 17 residues. Between the trimmed V and J ends, which lost 8 bases and 0 bases, there was a span of 21 bases. The V gene's germline CDR1 is MNHEY and CDR2 SMNVEV (reference sequence). CDR3 protein: CASRPGRGALSTDTQYF. CDR3 sequence (DNA): TGTGCCAGCCGCCCCGGTCGGGGCGCGCTAAGCACAGATACGCAGTATTTT.

The chain combines TRBV11-1 with TRBJ2-5; maybe TRBD2 (5 bases). Trimming removed 5 bases from V and 1 base from J, with 11 bases in between. The CDR3 has 14 amino acids. In germline, CDR1 is SGHAT, CDR2 FQDESV (reference sequence). The CDR3 nucleotides read TGTGCCAGCAGCACATGGGAGTTCCAAGAGACCCAGTACTTC. Protein: CASSTWEFQETQYF.

This sequence joins TRBV20-1 and TRBJ2-5, with a tentative D call TRBD2 (6 bases). Trimming left V 4 bases short and J 0 bases short, with 12 bases between. The CDR3 covers 14 residues. CDR1 and CDR2 from the germline V gene are DFQATT and SNEGSKA (reference sequence). CDR3 in DNA: TGCAGTGCTAAGGAGGGAACAAACCAAGAGACCCAGTACTTC. Protein sequence: CSAKEGTNQETQYF.

This rearrangement joins TRBV10-3 to TRBJ2-7; TRBD2 matches at 7 bases. V gave up 6 bases and J gave up 3 bases; unmatched junction bases: 23. This CDR3 contains 19 residues. Germline V CDR1 and CDR2: ENHRY, SYGVKD. The CDR3 DNA reads as TGTGCCATCAGGGCCACTCCGGGACTACTACTTTCGGATAACTACGAGCAGTACTTC. Translated, it gives CAIRATPGLLLSDNYEQYF.

A word on this clonotype: Germline is not matched at one junction end, which may reflect a read error. The V call is TRBV7-2, the J call TRBJ2-3; the D gene is possibly TRBD2 (5 bases). Germline loops: CDR1 SGHTA, CDR2 FQGNSA. The CDR3 is 14 residues long. CDR3 loop: CASRPAVSTETQYF. CDR3 coding DNA: TGTGCCAGCAGACCAGCGGTCAGCACAGAGACGCAGTATTTT.

The V gene is TRBV29-1, the J gene TRBJ1-4, with a weak D call TRBD1 (6 bases). The CDR3 loop spans 13 amino acids. CDR1 SQVTM and CDR2 ANQGSEA come from the germline V gene. The V gene lost 6 bases and the J gene lost 5 bases, with 13 bases spanning the gap. The CDR3 reads CSVWTEGNEKLFF. For the CDR3, the DNA is TGCAGCGTATGGACAGAGGGGAATGAAAAACTGTTTTTT.

The chain employs TRBV14 and TRBJ2-4; a weak D match, TRBD1 (8 bases). The CDR3 length is 14 residues. Germline CDR1 reads SGHDN; CDR2 reads FVKESK. V gave up 5 bases and J gave up 13 bases, with 21 bases separating them. The CDR3 nucleotides are TGTGCCAGCAGCAAATGGACAGGGCGGCGGGAGCAGTACTTC. The encoded protein is CASSKWTGRREQYF.

This chain connects TRBV7-2 to TRBJ1-1; 7 positions agree with TRBD1. Trimming removed 1 base from V and 4 bases from J; junction bases left unmatched: 6. There are 15 residues in the CDR3. CDR1 SGHTA and CDR2 FQGNSA come from the germline V gene. This chain's CDR3 is CASSLEGGTVTEAFF. The CDR3 DNA sequence: TGTGCCAGCAGCTTAGAGGGAGGGACAGTCACTGAAGCTTTCTTT.

This chain uses TRBV12-3 or TRBV12-4 with TRBJ2-3; D is possibly TRBD2 (6 bases). The CDR3 consists of 14 residues. V was trimmed by 10 bases and J by 4 bases, leaving 18 bases between them. CDR3 region: CAIHGGGTADTQYF. CDR3 in DNA: TGTGCCATCCATGGCGGAGGGACCGCAGATACGCAGTATTTT.

This clonotype was recorded a few times. The gene calls are TRBV7-9 and TRBJ1-4; weak D call: TRBD1 (5 bases). V was cut by 4 bases and J by 2 bases, with 17 bases left in between. Germline V gene sequence: CDR1 SEHNR, CDR2 FQNEAQ (reference sequence). This CDR3 is 17 amino acids long. CDR3 in amino acids: CASSYIGAGRTNEKLFF. Here the CDR3 DNA reads TGTGCCAGCAGCTACATTGGGGCGGGCAGGACTAATGAAAAACTGTTTTTT.

This clonotype has only a few counts. The chain is built from TRBV7-9 and TRBJ1-2, with unresolved D. The V gene's germline CDR1 is SEHNR and CDR2 FQNEAQ (reference sequence). There are 14 residues in the CDR3. V lost 5 bases, J lost 6 bases, and 16 bases lay in between. CDR3 nucleotide sequence: TGTGCCAGCAGCCCGACAACCATTAGGGATGGCTACACCTTC. It yields the protein CASSPTTIRDGYTF.